The rows below give T cell receptor beta chains drawn from one sample of a study of beta chain features in type 1 diabetes. Method: immunoSEQ multiplex PCR; TCRdb's copy keeps in-frame clones and lacks some. Of 630,000 or so clones listed, 11% to 15% are singletons. Sample: naive CD4+ T cells from blood. These receptors were collected from a man between 18 and 29 years old with type 1 diabetes. Each CDR3 is given with its conserved first and last residue. The D gene is left open where the match is weak. Only part of the rows carry a size: once, few, many, or a class if the clone is expanded.

clone size: few; D gene: -; J gene: TRBJ1-6; V gene: TRBV28; CDR3 DNA: TGTGCCAGCTGGAGCTCCTATAATTCACCCCTCCACTTT; CDR3 protein: CASWSSYNSPLHF
clone size: -; D gene: -; J gene: TRBJ1-1; V gene: TRBV7-2; CDR3 DNA: TGTGCCAGCAGCTCCATCAGGATGATACAGGAGAAGAACACTGAAGCTTTCTTT; CDR3 protein: CASSSIRMIQEKNTEAFF
clone size: -; D gene: TRBD2; J gene: TRBJ2-3; V gene: TRBV30; CDR3 DNA: TGTGCCTGGAAGCTAGCGGGGACCACAGATACGCAGTATTTT; CDR3 protein: CAWKLAGTTDTQYF
clone size: -; D gene: TRBD1; J gene: TRBJ1-1; V gene: TRBV20-1; CDR3 DNA: TGCAGCGCCGGACAGGGCACTGAAGCTTTCTTT; CDR3 protein: CSAGQGTEAFF
clone size: few; D gene: -; J gene: TRBJ2-3; V gene: TRBV7-2; CDR3 DNA: TGTGCCAGCAGCTCCACCCCTTCGGCGCAGTATTTT; CDR3 protein: CASSSTPSAQYF
clone size: few; D gene: TRBD1; J gene: TRBJ2-1; V gene: TRBV6-6; CDR3 DNA: TGTGCCAGCAGTTTTTCTGACAGGGGCAATGAGCAGTTCTTC; CDR3 protein: CASSFSDRGNEQFF
clone size: -; D gene: -; J gene: TRBJ1-5; V gene: TRBV28; CDR3 DNA: TGTGCCAGCAGTTTAAGAGGGGCGGGCAATCAGCCCCAGCATTTT; CDR3 protein: CASSLRGAGNQPQHF
clone size: -; D gene: TRBD2; J gene: TRBJ2-5; V gene: TRBV6-5; CDR3 DNA: TGTGCCAGCAGTTACGGGTCGGGAACGCGGGAGAGGGACCAGTACTTC; CDR3 protein: CASSYGSGTRERDQYF
clone size: -; D gene: TRBD1; J gene: TRBJ2-5; V gene: TRBV7-9; CDR3 DNA: TGTGCCAGCAGCTCCCAGGGGGCCCAAGAGACCCAGTACTTC; CDR3 protein: CASSSQGAQETQYF
clone size: -; D gene: -; J gene: TRBJ1-1; V gene: TRBV6-4; CDR3 DNA: TGTGCCAGCAGCCCCGAAGTGAACACTGAAGCTTTCTTT; CDR3 protein: CASSPEVNTEAFF
clone size: -; D gene: -; J gene: TRBJ1-2; V gene: TRBV30; CDR3 DNA: TGTGCCTGGAGCCCCGCGGGGAACTATGGCTACACCTTC; CDR3 protein: CAWSPAGNYGYTF
clone size: few; D gene: -; J gene: TRBJ1-1; V gene: TRBV10-3; CDR3 DNA: TGTGCCATCAGTGACCACAGGGATTTGAACACTGAAGCTTTCTTT; CDR3 protein: CAISDHRDLNTEAFF
clone size: -; D gene: -; J gene: TRBJ2-7; V gene: TRBV5-1; CDR3 DNA: TGCGCCAGCAGCGCCGTCCAGGGGTCGGAAGAGCAGTACTTC; CDR3 protein: CASSAVQGSEEQYF
clone size: few; D gene: TRBD1; J gene: TRBJ1-2; V gene: TRBV25-1; CDR3 DNA: TGTGCCAGCACCTCTCCCGAGGGACAGGGGGCAGGAGGAGGCTACACCTTC; CDR3 protein: CASTSPEGQGAGGGYTF
clone size: few; D gene: -; J gene: TRBJ2-5; V gene: TRBV28; CDR3 DNA: TGTGCCAGCAGAAAACACGGAGGAGAGACCCAGTACTTC; CDR3 protein: CASRKHGGETQYF
clone size: few; D gene: TRBD1; J gene: TRBJ1-5; V gene: TRBV15; CDR3 DNA: TGTGCCACCAGCAGAGATACAGGGGCAGGGGGAAATCAGCCCCAGCATTTT; CDR3 protein: CATSRDTGAGGNQPQHF
clone size: -; D gene: -; J gene: TRBJ2-1; V gene: TRBV30; CDR3 DNA: TGTGCCTGGAGTGTCCAAGTCAATGAGCAGTTCTTC; CDR3 protein: CAWSVQVNEQFF
clone size: few; D gene: -; J gene: TRBJ2-5; V gene: TRBV7-2; CDR3 DNA: TGTGCCAGCAGTCAGGCGGACAGCCACCGTTCTTCCTTCACCCAGTACTTC; CDR3 protein: CASSQADSHRSSFTQYF
clone size: few; D gene: -; J gene: TRBJ2-7; V gene: TRBV5-1; CDR3 DNA: TGCGCCAGCAGCTTGCAGGAGACCTACGAGCAGTACTTC; CDR3 protein: CASSLQETYEQYF
clone size: few; D gene: TRBD2; J gene: TRBJ2-1; V gene: TRBV9; CDR3 DNA: TGTGCCAGCAGCCCCGGGCGGGGGGCGGCAAATGAGCAGTTCTTC; CDR3 protein: CASSPGRGAANEQFF
clone size: -; D gene: -; J gene: TRBJ2-1; V gene: TRBV5-1; CDR3 DNA: TGCGCCAGCAGCGACGGAAACTCCTACAATGAGCAGTTCTTC; CDR3 protein: CASSDGNSYNEQFF
clone size: -; D gene: TRBD1; J gene: TRBJ2-2; V gene: TRBV19; CDR3 DNA: TGTGCCAGTAGTGTGATGACAGGGTCCCACGGGGAGCTGTTTTTT; CDR3 protein: CASSVMTGSHGELFF
clone size: -; D gene: TRBD1; J gene: TRBJ1-5; V gene: TRBV6-6; CDR3 DNA: TGTGCCAGCAGTCTAAGGTCAGGGGGCGGGAATCAGCCCCAGCATTTT; CDR3 protein: CASSLRSGGGNQPQHF
clone size: -; D gene: -; J gene: TRBJ2-5; V gene: TRBV10-3; CDR3 DNA: TGTGCCATCAGCAATACTAGCCTGGAGACCCAGTACTTC; CDR3 protein: CAISNTSLETQYF